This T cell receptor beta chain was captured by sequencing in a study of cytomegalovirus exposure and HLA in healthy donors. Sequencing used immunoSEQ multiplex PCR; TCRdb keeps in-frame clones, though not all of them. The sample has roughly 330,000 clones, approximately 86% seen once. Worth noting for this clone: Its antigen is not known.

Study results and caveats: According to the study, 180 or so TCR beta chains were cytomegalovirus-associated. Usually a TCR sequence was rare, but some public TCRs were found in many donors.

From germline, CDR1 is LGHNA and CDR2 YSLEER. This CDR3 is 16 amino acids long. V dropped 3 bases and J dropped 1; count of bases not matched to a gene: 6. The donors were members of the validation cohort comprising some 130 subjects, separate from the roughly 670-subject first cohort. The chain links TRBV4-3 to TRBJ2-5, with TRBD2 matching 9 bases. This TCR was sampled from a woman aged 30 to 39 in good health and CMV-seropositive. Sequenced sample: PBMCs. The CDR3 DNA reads TGCGCCAGCAGCCACCAACCGGGACTAGCCCAAGAGACCCAGTACTTC. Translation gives CASSHQPGLAQETQYF.